The clone carrying this T cell receptor (beta chain) showed up just a few times. The entry originates in a study of blood T cell repertoires in COVID-19. Study background: From T cells, B-cell-depleted T cells, or PBMCs came the material, which was cDNA or gDNA.

Sequenced by immunoSEQ multiplex PCR; TCRdb stores in-frame clones only, minus some. The sample holds roughly 170,000 clones, 84% seen once. The V gene lost 0 bases and the J gene lost 6 bases, with 9 bases spanning the gap. The CDR3 is made up of 15 amino acids. CDR1 LNHNV and CDR2 YYDKDF come from the germline V gene (reference sequence). This TCR derives from a man aged 35 to 55 who had recovered from COVID-19. The chain has TRBV15 and TRBJ1-6; D is ambiguous. Sequencing was done on a sample of peripheral blood. Here the CDR3 DNA reads TGTGCCACCAGCAGAGACGAGGTCCTTAATTCACCCCTCCACTTT. Its protein is CATSRDEVLNSPLHF.